The 10 T cell receptor beta chains below all came from one sample that was sequenced in a study of shared clonotypes between healthy human individuals. Produced via immunoSEQ multiplex PCR; TCRdb's table is partial and in-frame only. The repertoire holds 650,000 to 800,000 clones, with roughly 94% as singletons. The naive CD8 fraction comprised CD45RO-negative cells positively selected for CCR7 and excluded terminally differentiated effector memory CD45RA+ cells. The sequenced material came from naive CD8+ T cells sorted from blood. The receptors here all came from a man aged 25 to 40 in good health.

This clone was seen only a few times. The rearrangement links TRBV29-1 to TRBJ2-7; D is ambiguous. The CDR3 spans 12 residues. CDR1 SQVTM and CDR2 ANQGSEA come from the germline V gene. V was trimmed by 4 bases and J by 9 bases, leaving 16 bases between them. DNA of the CDR3: TGCAGCGTTGCCCGATTGAATGCCGCGCAGTACTTC. This encodes CSVARLNAAQYF.

The rearrangement links TRBV4-3 to TRBJ2-3; D may be TRBD1 (6 bases). V was pared by 0 bases and J by 6 bases, with 7 bases between. The CDR3 consists of 13 residues. The germline V gene encodes CDR1 LGHNA and CDR2 YSLEER. The CDR3 loop is CASSQDRGDTQYF. CDR3 bases: TGCGCCAGCAGCCAAGATAGGGGGGATACGCAGTATTTT.

The CDR3 DNA is TGTGCCAGCAGCGACCTAGCGGGAGAACGAGATACGCAGTATTTT. This sequence encodes CASSDLAGERDTQYF. The chain has TRBV6-1 and TRBJ2-3, with 10 bases identical to TRBD2. Trimming took 6 bases from V and 5 from J; bases not matched to a gene: 8. Germline V gene lookup returns CDR1 MNHNS and CDR2 SASEGT. This CDR3 spans 15 amino acids.

The chain links TRBV28 to TRBJ2-1, with D maybe TRBD2 (6 bases). Germline-derived CDR1 and CDR2 are MDHEN and SYDVKM. Trimming shortened V by 5 bases and J by 3 bases, and 26 bases separated the two germline ends. This CDR3 has 19 amino acids. Here the CDR3 DNA reads TGTGCCAGCAGTGCATATTACGGGACTTCCCCCTTACGCTACAATGAGCAGTTCTTC. Protein: CASSAYYGTSPLRYNEQFF.

This clone was seen only once. V is TRBV19 and J is TRBJ2-1, with 12 bases identical to TRBD2. Germline CDR1 and CDR2: LNHDA and SQIVND (reference sequence). The CDR3 runs to 18 residues. V lost 6 bases to trimming and J lost 8 bases; unmatched junction nucleotides: 17. The CDR3 nucleotides read TGTGCCAGTAGGAACCACCCGGGACTAGCGGGTTCGTGGGATGAGCAGTTCTTC. This gives the protein CASRNHPGLAGSWDEQFF.

The CDR3 DNA sequence: TGCGCCAGCAGCCAAGTAGCCGGACAGAATGACTACGAGCAGTACTTC. Translation: CASSQVAGQNDYEQYF. V gene TRBV4-1 combines with J gene TRBJ2-7; a weak D match, TRBD1 (6 bases). This CDR3 region has 16 residues. Germline V gene sequence: CDR1 MGHRA, CDR2 YSYEKL. V gave up 1 base and J gave up 3 bases, with 16 bases separating them.

The rearrangement uses TRBV5-1 and TRBJ2-1; unclear D gene. CDR3 length: 13 amino acids. V was shortened by 1 base and J by 6 bases, with 8 bases between the two germline ends. Looked up from germline, CDR1 is SGHRS and CDR2 is YFSETQ. This chain's CDR3 is CASSLYLSNEQFF. CDR3 coding DNA: TGCGCCAGCAGCTTGTACCTCTCCAATGAGCAGTTCTTC.

The CDR3 spells CASGSTYEQFF. Here the CDR3 DNA reads TGTGCCAGCGGGAGCACCTATGAGCAGTTCTTC. The chain links TRBV9 to TRBJ2-1; TRBD2 is a possible D gene (5 bases). Germline-derived CDR1 and CDR2 are SGDLS and YYNGEE. V was cut by 7 bases and J by 8 bases, with 10 bases left in between. There are 11 residues in the CDR3.

The chain has TRBV7-6 and TRBJ2-3; TRBD2 matches 9 bases. This CDR3 contains 19 residues. The germline gives CDR1 SGHVS, CDR2 FNYEAQ. The V and J ends lost 5 bases and 3 bases, in that order; junction bases with no gene match: 18. The CDR3 coding sequence is TGTGCCAGCAGCGATAGCAGGGCTAGCGGGATATTTGGTACAGATACGCAGTATTTT. It encodes CASSDSRASGIFGTDTQYF.

The chain is built from TRBV20-1 and TRBJ2-7; D unresolved. V was shortened by 5 bases and J by 3 bases, with 8 bases between the two germline ends. Germline V gene sequence: CDR1 DFQATT, CDR2 SNEGSKA (reference sequence). The CDR3 covers 11 residues. The CDR3 DNA reads TGCAGTGCTCCTCACGACTACGAGCAGTACTTC. It translates to CSAPHDYEQYF.